This entry lists 23 T cell receptor beta chains sequenced from one sample in a study of control samples from healthy donors and cancer patients. Profiled with immunoSEQ multiplex PCR; TCRdb holds only in-frame clones, not every one. In the table there are hundreds of thousands of clones, 82% of which are singletons. Source material: PBMCs. The receptor set was obtained from a woman aged 55-75 years with lung cancer.

This clone was recorded a few times. This chain uses TRBV19 with TRBJ2-1; no reliable D call. Trimming cost V 6 bases and J 1 base, with 16 bases left between them. The CDR3 length is 16 residues. Germline lookup yields CDR1 LNHDA and CDR2 SQIVND (reference sequence). CDR3: CASRPREAVSYNEQFF. DNA of the CDR3: TGTGCCAGTAGACCCCGCGAGGCAGTATCCTACAATGAGCAGTTCTTC.

The V call is TRBV11-1, the J call TRBJ2-1; TRBD1 matches 9 bases. V trimming: 2 bases; J trimming: 6 bases; junction bases outside the gene matches: 5. CDR3 length: 15 residues. The germline V gene encodes CDR1 SGHAT and CDR2 FQDESV (reference sequence). The CDR3 is CASSLPGQGLNEQFF. For the CDR3, the DNA is TGTGCCAGCAGCTTACCGGGACAGGGTCTCAATGAGCAGTTCTTC.

The chain uses TRBV10-3 and TRBJ2-3, with 12 bases identical to TRBD2. Germline V gene lookup returns CDR1 ENHRY and CDR2 SYGVKD. The V and J ends lost 11 bases and 8 bases, in that order; junction bases with no gene match: 11. The CDR3 sequence is 14 residues long. CDR3 DNA sequence: TGTGCCGTCGCACTAGCGGGAGGTTTCCGTACGCAGTATTTT. It encodes CAVALAGGFRTQYF.

The J gene is TRBJ2-5, the V gene TRBV28, with D possibly matching TRBD2 (6 bases). This CDR3 is built from 15 residues. Trimming removed 6 bases at V and 2 bases at J, with 16 bases between. CDR1 is MDHEN, CDR2 SYDVKM, per germline. This CDR3 reads CASSFLRGIQETQYF. CDR3 bases: TGTGCCAGCAGCTTTCTCCGGGGGATACAAGAGACCCAGTACTTC.

The rearrangement links TRBV5-1 to TRBJ2-3, with 7 positions matching TRBD2. From germline, CDR1 is SGHRS and CDR2 YFSETQ. The length of the CDR3 is 16 residues. V was clipped by 0 bases and J by 1 base; unmatched bases: 5. This chain's CDR3 is CASSLESGIRTDTQYF. CDR3 DNA sequence: TGCGCCAGCAGCTTGGAAAGCGGGATCCGCACAGATACGCAGTATTTT.

CDR3 in amino acids: CASSLYWQNTEAFF. The CDR3 region has the DNA TGTGCCAGCAGTTTATATTGGCAGAACACTGAAGCTTTCTTT. J is TRBJ1-1 and V is TRBV28; D call uncertain. Trimming shortened V by 1 base and J by 1 base, and 7 bases separated the two germline ends. CDR3 length: 14 amino acids. Germline V gene sequence: CDR1 MDHEN, CDR2 SYDVKM. Supplemented by reference TRBV28 and TRBJ1-1, the full variable domain reads DVKVTQSSRYLVKRTGEKVFLECVQDMDHENMFWYRQDPGLGLRLIYFSYDVKMKEKGDIPEGYSVSREKKERFSLILESASTNQTSMYLCASSLYWQNTEAFFGQGTRLTVV.

The chain has TRBV11-2 and TRBJ1-5, with no clear D. Trimming pared 8 bases from V and 0 bases from J, leaving 11 bases between. The CDR3 totals 14 residues. Germline CDR1 is SGHAT and CDR2 is FQNNGV. Here the CDR3 DNA reads TGTGCCAGCCGTCCTGATGGTAGCAATCAGCCCCAGCATTTT. This gives the protein CASRPDGSNQPQHF.

This chain links TRBV5-1 with TRBJ2-7; tentatively, D is TRBD1 (8 bases). Germline V CDR1 and CDR2: SGHRS, YFSETQ. With 8 bases removed from V and 0 bases from J, the gap between germline ends came to 15 bases. The CDR3 runs to 14 residues. CDR3 nucleotide sequence: TGCGCCAGTAACAGGGGGGGCAACTCCTACGAGCAGTACTTC. Amino acid sequence: CASNRGGNSYEQYF.

This clone was counted once. This chain links TRBV18 with TRBJ2-7, with D unclear. Trimming pared 5 bases from V and 5 bases from J, leaving 16 bases between. The CDR3 totals 14 residues. Germline CDR1 and CDR2: KGHSH and LQKENI. The CDR3 region has the DNA TGTGCCAGCTCATCTTTAGTATCGGGTGACGAGCAGTACTTC. The encoded protein is CASSSLVSGDEQYF. Combining the CDR3 with reference TRBV18 and TRBJ2-7 gives the whole variable domain NAGVMQNPRHLVRRRGQEARLRCSPMKGHSHVYWYRQLPEEGLKFMVYLQKENIIDESGMPKERFSAEFPKEGPSILRIQQVVRGDSAAYFCASSSLVSGDEQYFGPGTRLTVT.

The chain combines TRBV6-8 with TRBJ2-7; no clear D gene. The V and J ends lost 7 bases and 2 bases respectively, with 15 bases between them. Germline V gene sequence: CDR1 MNHGY, CDR2 SAAAGT. The CDR3 is 14 amino acids. CDR3 amino acids: CASTGPVPPYEQYF. The CDR3, as DNA: TGTGCCAGCACCGGGCCAGTCCCCCCCTACGAGCAGTACTTC.

This chain connects TRBV12-3 or TRBV12-4 to TRBJ1-2; D ambiguous. The germline V and J ends were trimmed by 3 bases and 2 bases, with 7 bases remaining between them. CDR3 length equals 13 residues. CDR3 in amino acids: CASSFSANYGYTF. The CDR3 nucleotides read TGTGCCAGCAGTTTTTCAGCCAACTATGGCTACACCTTC.

The chain uses TRBV4-1 and TRBJ1-5, with a tentative D call TRBD1 (5 bases). The CDR3 totals 16 residues. The V gene lost 1 base and the J gene lost 4 bases, with 14 bases spanning the gap. CDR1 is MGHRA and CDR2 is YSYEKL in the germline V gene. The CDR3 region is CASSQAHGQGNQPQHF. In DNA form, the CDR3 reads TGCGCCAGCAGCCAAGCCCACGGTCAGGGAAATCAGCCCCAGCATTTT.

Written as DNA, the CDR3 is TGTGCCAGCAGTCTCATAGCGGACTCCTACGAGCAGTACTTC. Translated: CASSLIADSYEQYF. This chain connects TRBV27 to TRBJ2-7; tentative D call: TRBD2 (6 bases). CDR3 size: 14 residues. Deletions cut 5 bases from V and 0 bases from J, with 11 bases between. The V gene's germline CDR1 is MNHEY and CDR2 SMNVEV (reference sequence).

The V and J genes are TRBV5-1 and TRBJ1-2; 9 bases agree with TRBD1. The CDR3 runs 15 residues. V shed 1 base and J 1 base; nucleotides not matched to a gene: 2. Germline-derived CDR1 and CDR2 are SGHRS and YFSETQ. CDR3 residues: CASSLPGQGNYGYTF. CDR3 DNA: TGCGCCAGCAGCTTGCCGGGACAGGGTAACTATGGCTACACCTTC.

This clone was observed a few times. This chain's CDR3 is CASSLQVGRENTEAFF. The CDR3 DNA is TGTGCCAGCAGTTTACAAGTTGGCAGGGAGAACACTGAAGCTTTCTTT. The chain has TRBV6-7 and TRBJ1-1, with a possible D match to TRBD1 (5 bases). TRBV6-7 is identified as an open reading frame with a role that is uncertain. This CDR3 comprises 16 residues. The V end was cut by 4 bases, the J end by 1 base, with 16 bases between.

V and J are TRBV7-3 and TRBJ2-3; unclear D gene. The CDR3 covers 13 residues. V gave up 0 bases and J gave up 5 bases, with 6 bases separating them. Germline CDR1 is SGHTA and CDR2 is FQGTGA. Here the CDR3 reads CASSLTNEDTQYF. The CDR3 nucleotides read TGTGCCAGCAGCTTAACCAATGAAGATACGCAGTATTTT. The full variable domain, rest sourced from reference TRBV7-3 and TRBJ2-3, is GAGVSQTPSNKVTEKGKYVELRCDPISGHTALYWYRQSLGQGPEFLIYFQGTGAADDSGLPNDRFFAVRPEGSVSTLKIQRTERGDSAVYLCASSLTNEDTQYFGPGTRLTVL.

The chain has TRBV6-5 and TRBJ1-2; D gene ambiguous. The germline gives CDR1 MNHEY, CDR2 SVGAGI. The CDR3 spans 13 residues. The V end was cut by 7 bases, the J end by 4 bases, with 13 bases between. The CDR3 nucleotides are TGTGCCAGCACCCCGAGACGGTCCTATGGCTACACCTTC. Amino acids: CASTPRRSYGYTF.

Here the CDR3 DNA reads TGTGCCACATCCCTGGGGGGCAGAACTGAAGCTTTCTTT. Translating gives CATSLGGRTEAFF. The rearrangement joins TRBV5-4 to TRBJ1-1; D is possibly TRBD1 (6 bases). The length of the CDR3 is 13 residues. The germline V gene encodes CDR1 SGHNT and CDR2 YYREEE (reference sequence). The ends were cut back, 9 bases at V and 5 bases at J, with 17 bases in the middle. Filled out from reference TRBV5-4 and TRBJ1-1, the complete variable domain reads ETGVTQSPTHLIKTRGQQVTLRCSSQSGHNTVSWYQQALGQGPQFIFQYYREEENGRGNFPPRFSGLQFPNYSSELNVNALELDDSALYLCATSLGGRTEAFFGQGTRLTVV.

This clone occurred once. Other nucleotide sequences from this sample produce the same CDR3. The chain recombines TRBV5-1 with TRBJ1-6, with D possibly matching TRBD1 (6 bases). The V and J ends lost 0 bases and 7 bases respectively, with 8 bases between them. CDR3 length equals 14 residues. Germline V lookup: CDR1 SGHRS, CDR2 YFSETQ. CDR3 bases: TGCGCCAGCAGCTTGGGGCAGGGGAATTCACCCCTCCACTTT. It encodes CASSLGQGNSPLHF.

The rearrangement links TRBV7-2 to TRBJ2-3; the D is unclear. V lost 5 bases and J lost 6, with 9 bases in between. The CDR3 sequence is 12 residues long. Germline V lookup: CDR1 SGHTA, CDR2 FQGNSA. CDR3 nucleotide sequence: TGTGCCAGCAGCGGCCCCTCGGATACGCAGTATTTT. As protein: CASSGPSDTQYF.

This clone came up once. V is TRBV6-5 and J is TRBJ1-4; D remains ambiguous. V shed 6 bases and J shed 5 bases, with 13 bases lying between them. This CDR3 region has 14 residues. Per the germline V gene, CDR1 is MNHEY and CDR2 is SVGAGI. CDR3 sequence (DNA): TGTGCCAGCAGCAGGACGGTCGTAAATGAAAAACTGTTTTTT. This encodes CASSRTVVNEKLFF.

The chain carries TRBV12-3 or TRBV12-4 and TRBJ1-5, with a tentative D call TRBD1 (5 bases). V was trimmed by 6 bases and J by 5 bases, leaving 11 bases between them. The CDR3 has 13 amino acids. CDR3 DNA sequence: TGTGCCAGCAGCCCAGGGTCTCATCAGCCCCAGCATTTT. Protein product: CASSPGSHQPQHF.

The V call is TRBV6-5, the J call TRBJ1-4; D is unclear. The germline CDR1 and CDR2 sequences are MNHEY and SVGAGI. V was cut by 0 bases and J by 8 bases, with 7 bases left in between. There are 13 residues in the CDR3. CDR3 protein: CASSYSLEEKLFF. The CDR3 DNA is TGTGCCAGCAGTTACTCCCTTGAGGAAAAACTGTTTTTT.